This TCR beta chain was retrieved from a study of T cells after yellow fever vaccination. Study-wide results and caveats: Re-detected after boosting: most primary clones, 95% to 98% of CD4 and less than 90% of CD8.

This clonotype has only a few counts. Its antigen is unidentified. UMIs and a universal primer site were added when TCR cDNA was made by 5'RACE template switching. TCRdb redid the calling of the 5' RACE reads with MiXCR, one entry per CDR3 protein. The repertoire includes 200,000 to 300,000 distinct CDR3 sequences, approximately 3.8% of them detected once, and around 20% sits in the top ten. V was clipped by 0 bases and J by 2 bases, with 17 bases between them. The germline CDR1 and CDR2 sequences are MNHEY and SVGAGI. The CDR3 length is 17 residues. The chain couples TRBV6-5 to TRBJ2-7; maybe TRBD2 (7 bases). The source of this sequence is a man between 18 and 29 years old who received the YFV17D yellow fever vaccine. The sequenced sample was PBMCs, obtained 15 days after the yellow fever booster vaccination. CDR3 sequence reads: CASSYSAGQLIAYEQYF. CDR3 bases: TGTGCCAGCAGTTACTCAGCGGGACAACTGATAGCCTACGAGCAGTACTTC.